In this sample, the clone carrying this T cell receptor (beta chain) turned up a few times. Antigen: not known. The entry originates in a study of T-cell memory formation after mild COVID-19. MiXCR, run by TCRdb on the 5' RACE reads, gives a single entry per CDR3 protein. The sample contains 450,000 to 650,000 distinct CDR3 sequences, 20% of which appear only once. Germline V gene lookup returns CDR1 DFQATT and CDR2 SNEGSKA (reference sequence). The CDR3 is 12 amino acids. Trimming stripped 3 bases from V and 6 bases from J, with 11 bases between. Study-wide points: Second-wave clones with a day 37 peak had unconfirmed SARS-CoV-2 specificity. Of the contracting clones, CD4+ ones lay mainly in CM and EM, and CD8+ ones in EMRA. Contracting clones, day 15 to 85, had balanced CD4/CD8, and later expanders favored CD4+.

The TCR comes from an adult woman who had mild COVID-19 (a few samples of this study predate the infection). Cell type and time point are not known. The V call is TRBV20-1, the J call TRBJ1-2; D is unclear. Input material: PBMCs or a T cell subset sorted from them (not recorded which). The CDR3 protein is CSASTATDGYTF. The CDR3 region has the DNA TGCAGTGCTAGTACCGCTACAGATGGCTACACCTTC.